This is a list of T cell receptor beta chains from one sample in a study of CD8 T cells in Susac syndrome. TCRdb re-called the immunoSEQ multiplex PCR reads through MiXCR, storing one row per CDR3 protein. The data contain around 220,000 distinct CDR3 sequences, around 90% of them singletons. Sequenced material: CD8+ T cells from PBMCs. The origin of the receptors is a human donor with multiple sclerosis. The CDR3 runs from the conserved cysteine through the conserved F or W. Clone sizes are given selectively: once, few, many, or a class where the clone is expanded.

clone_size	v_call	j_call	cdr3_aa
NA	TRBV13	TRBJ2-7	CASSTRGSYEQYF
NA	TRBV30	TRBJ2-3	CAWSPLGDTQYF
NA	TRBV20-1	TRBJ2-1	CSARGELDEQFF
NA	TRBV5-1	TRBJ1-1	CASSSGILGNTEAFF
once	TRBV5-8	TRBJ1-2	CASSPSTRYYGYTF
NA	TRBV12-3/TRBV12-4	TRBJ2-5	CASSLVGGRGETQYF
NA	TRBV27	TRBJ2-1	CASTLSSGANEQFF
NA	TRBV3-1	TRBJ1-2	CASSQILGLSRGYTF
NA	TRBV7-9	TRBJ2-5	CASSLLEGETQYF
NA	TRBV7-6	TRBJ2-3	CASSLAGDSGSRDTQYF